This T cell receptor beta chain derives from a study of shared clonotypes between healthy human individuals. With respect to this clone: The antigen remains undetermined.

CD45RO-negative, CCR7-positively selected cells formed the naive CD8 fraction, excluding terminally differentiated effector memory CD45RA+ cells. Findings and limits, study-wide: Investigators expected sequencing depth to affect clonotype sharing among donors. Approximately 5% was the fraction of naive CD4 clonotypes found shared across several donors.

CDR1 and CDR2 (germline): MDHEN, SYDVKM. V lost 7 bases, J lost 8 bases, and 14 bases lay in between. The CDR3 contains 13 residues. Original analysis: From ImmunoSEQ came sequences covering only the junction and carrying no quality scores, so filtering differed. Method: immunoSEQ multiplex PCR; TCRdb's copy keeps in-frame clones and lacks some. V, J and clone size derive from that table, while D and trimming were established from the DNA sequence. The data hold around 1.9 million clones, with about 92% observed a single time. This sequence was found in a man younger than 30 in good health. Some clones in this sample may be carry-over from other donors' samples. The specimen was naive CD8+ T cells from PBMCs. The rearrangement joins TRBV28 to TRBJ1-4; D is unclear. The CDR3 reads CASNLGVGEKLFF. The CDR3 DNA reads TGTGCCAGCAACCTCGGGGTGGGCGAAAAACTGTTTTTT.